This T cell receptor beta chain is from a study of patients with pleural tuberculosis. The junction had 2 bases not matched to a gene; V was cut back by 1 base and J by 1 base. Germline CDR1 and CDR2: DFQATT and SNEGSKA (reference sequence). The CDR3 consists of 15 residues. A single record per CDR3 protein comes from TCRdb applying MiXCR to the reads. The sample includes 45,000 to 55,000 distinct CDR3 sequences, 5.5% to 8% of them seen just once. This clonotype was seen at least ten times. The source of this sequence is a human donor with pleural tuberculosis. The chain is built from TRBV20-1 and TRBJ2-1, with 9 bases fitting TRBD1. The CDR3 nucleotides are TGCAGTGCTAGAGCCGGGACAGGGTCCTACAATGAGCAGTTCTTC. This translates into CSARAGTGSYNEQFF.